The source of this TCR beta chain is a study of technical replicates of blood from several donors. This clone was detected once. V lost 2 bases and J lost 8, with 12 bases in between. Germline-derived CDR1 and CDR2 are PRHDT and FYEKMQ (reference sequence). This CDR3 spans 13 amino acids. Here immunoSEQ multiplex PCR was the method, and the copy in TCRdb shows in-frame clones only, minus some. The data show some 70,000 clones, about 90% seen once. The specimen sequenced was T cells isolated from PBMCs. The source of this sequence is a human donor in good health. The rearrangement uses TRBV13 and TRBJ1-2, with unresolved D. The CDR3, as DNA: TGTGCCAGCAGCTTAAGTCGGGATAGGGGCTACACCTTC. Protein: CASSLSRDRGYTF.